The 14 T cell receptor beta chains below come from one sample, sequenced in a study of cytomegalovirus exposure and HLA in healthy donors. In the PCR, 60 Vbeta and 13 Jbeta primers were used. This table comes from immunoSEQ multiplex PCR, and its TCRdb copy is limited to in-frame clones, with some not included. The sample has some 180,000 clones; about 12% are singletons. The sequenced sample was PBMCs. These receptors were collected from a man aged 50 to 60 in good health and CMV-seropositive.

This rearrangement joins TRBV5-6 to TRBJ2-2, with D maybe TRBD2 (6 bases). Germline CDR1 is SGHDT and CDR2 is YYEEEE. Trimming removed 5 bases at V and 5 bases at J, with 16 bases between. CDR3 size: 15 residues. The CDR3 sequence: CASRARGRETGELFF. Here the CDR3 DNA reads TGTGCCAGCAGGGCGAGGGGACGGGAGACCGGGGAGCTGTTTTTT.

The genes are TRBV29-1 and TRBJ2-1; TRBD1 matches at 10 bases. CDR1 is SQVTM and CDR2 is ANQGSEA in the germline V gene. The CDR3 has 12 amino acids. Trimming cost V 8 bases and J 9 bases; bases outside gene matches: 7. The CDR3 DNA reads TGCAGCCTAGGGGACAGGGGCCGTGAGCAGTTCTTC. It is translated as CSLGDRGREQFF.

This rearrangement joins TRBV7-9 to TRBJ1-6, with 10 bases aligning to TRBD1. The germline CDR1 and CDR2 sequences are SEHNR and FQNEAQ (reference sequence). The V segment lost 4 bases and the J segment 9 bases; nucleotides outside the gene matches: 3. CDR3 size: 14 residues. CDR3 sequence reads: CASSSGTGASPLHF. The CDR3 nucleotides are TGTGCCAGCAGCTCCGGGACAGGGGCTTCACCCCTCCACTTT.

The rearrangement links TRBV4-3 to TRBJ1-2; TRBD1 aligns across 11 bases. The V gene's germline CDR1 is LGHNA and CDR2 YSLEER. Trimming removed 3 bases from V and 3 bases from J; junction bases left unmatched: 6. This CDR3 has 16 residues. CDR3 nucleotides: TGCGCCAGCAGCCAGTTATCGGGACAGGGGGACTATGGCTACACCTTC. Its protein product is CASSQLSGQGDYGYTF.

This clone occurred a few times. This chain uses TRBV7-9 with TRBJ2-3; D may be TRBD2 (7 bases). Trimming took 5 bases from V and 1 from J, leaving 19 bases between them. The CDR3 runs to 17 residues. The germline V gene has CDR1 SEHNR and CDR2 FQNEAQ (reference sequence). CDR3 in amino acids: CASSQNRVGGGTDTQYF. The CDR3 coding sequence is TGTGCCAGCAGCCAAAACAGGGTGGGGGGGGGCACAGATACGCAGTATTTT.

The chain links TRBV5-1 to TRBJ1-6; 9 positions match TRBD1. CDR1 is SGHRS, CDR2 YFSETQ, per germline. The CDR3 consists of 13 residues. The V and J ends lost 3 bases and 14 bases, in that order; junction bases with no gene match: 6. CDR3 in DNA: TGCGCCAGCAGCTCTCGGACAGGGGAGGCCCTCCACTTT. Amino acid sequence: CASSSRTGEALHF.

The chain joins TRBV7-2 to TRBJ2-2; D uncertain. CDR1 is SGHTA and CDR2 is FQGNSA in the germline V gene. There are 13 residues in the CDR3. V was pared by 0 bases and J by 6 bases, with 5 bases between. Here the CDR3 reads CASSLAAPGELFF. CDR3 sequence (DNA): TGTGCCAGCAGCTTAGCGGCACCCGGGGAGCTGTTTTTT.

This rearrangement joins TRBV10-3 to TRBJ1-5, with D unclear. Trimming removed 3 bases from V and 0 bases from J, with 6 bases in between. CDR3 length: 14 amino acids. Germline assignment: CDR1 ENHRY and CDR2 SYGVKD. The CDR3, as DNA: TGTGCCATCAGTGACCCAAATAGCAATCAGCCCCAGCATTTT. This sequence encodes CAISDPNSNQPQHF.

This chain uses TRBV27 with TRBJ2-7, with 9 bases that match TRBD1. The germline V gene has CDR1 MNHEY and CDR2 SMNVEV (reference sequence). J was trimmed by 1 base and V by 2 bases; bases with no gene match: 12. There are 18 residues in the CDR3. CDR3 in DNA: TGTGCCAGCAGTTTAGTGGGACAGGGTGCCCGGTGGTCCTACGAGCAGTACTTC. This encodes CASSLVGQGARWSYEQYF.

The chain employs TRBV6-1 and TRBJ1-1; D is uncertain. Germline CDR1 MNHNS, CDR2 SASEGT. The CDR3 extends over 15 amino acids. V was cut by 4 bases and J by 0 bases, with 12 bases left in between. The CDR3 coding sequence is TGTGCCAGCAGTGGCGGGAACGGGATGAACACTGAAGCTTTCTTT. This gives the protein CASSGGNGMNTEAFF.

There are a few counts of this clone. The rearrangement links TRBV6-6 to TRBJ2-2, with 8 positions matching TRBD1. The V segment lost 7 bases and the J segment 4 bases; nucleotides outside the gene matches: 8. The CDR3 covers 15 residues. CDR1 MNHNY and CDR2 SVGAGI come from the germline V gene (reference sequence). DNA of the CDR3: TGTGCCAGCACCTCAACCAGGGGGCTCACCGGGGAGCTGTTTTTT. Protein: CASTSTRGLTGELFF.

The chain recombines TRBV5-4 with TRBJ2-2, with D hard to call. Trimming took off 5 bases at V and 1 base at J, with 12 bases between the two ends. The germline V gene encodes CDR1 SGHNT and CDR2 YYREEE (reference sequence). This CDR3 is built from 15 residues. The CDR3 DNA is TGTGCCAGCAGTTATACTCACCGGAACACCGGGGAGCTGTTTTTT. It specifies CASSYTHRNTGELFF.

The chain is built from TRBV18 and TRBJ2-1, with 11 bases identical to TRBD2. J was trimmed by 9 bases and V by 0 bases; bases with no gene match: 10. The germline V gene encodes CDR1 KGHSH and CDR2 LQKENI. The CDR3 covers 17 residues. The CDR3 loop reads CASSPPGLAGGKGEQFF. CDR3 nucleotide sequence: TGTGCCAGCTCACCACCAGGATTAGCGGGGGGGAAAGGTGAGCAGTTCTTC.

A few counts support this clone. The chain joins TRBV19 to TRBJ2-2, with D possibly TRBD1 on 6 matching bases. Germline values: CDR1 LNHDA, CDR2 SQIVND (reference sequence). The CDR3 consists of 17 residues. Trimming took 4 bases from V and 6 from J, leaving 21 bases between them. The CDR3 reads CASSKNLLQGRPGELFF. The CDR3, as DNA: TGTGCCAGTAGTAAAAACCTACTTCAGGGGCGACCCGGGGAGCTGTTTTTT.